This T cell receptor (beta chain) came from a study of spatial heterogeneity in lung cancer. This clonotype was counted ten times or more. Germline V gene sequence: CDR1 SGHRS, CDR2 YFSETQ. The CDR3 is 14 amino acids. After removal of 5 bases from V and 1 base from J, the junction contained 4 bases not matched to a gene. Specified time point: sample taken at primary tumor resection. Whole RNA, which was extracted from tumor, nontumor lung tissue or frozen PBMC, was sequenced without any cell sorting. Via MiXCR, TCRdb re-called the 5' RACE reads, giving one row per CDR3 protein. The sample lists 90,000 to 95,000 distinct CDR3 sequences; roughly 12% were seen once.

The specimen was PBMCs, collected at surgery. This TCR was sampled from a male donor with early-stage non-small cell lung cancer. This sequence joins TRBV5-1 and TRBJ1-1, with 8 bases identical to TRBD1. Here the CDR3 reads CASSPGTGNTEAFF. DNA for the CDR3: TGCGCCAGCAGTCCGGGGACAGGGAACACTGAAGCTTTCTTT.